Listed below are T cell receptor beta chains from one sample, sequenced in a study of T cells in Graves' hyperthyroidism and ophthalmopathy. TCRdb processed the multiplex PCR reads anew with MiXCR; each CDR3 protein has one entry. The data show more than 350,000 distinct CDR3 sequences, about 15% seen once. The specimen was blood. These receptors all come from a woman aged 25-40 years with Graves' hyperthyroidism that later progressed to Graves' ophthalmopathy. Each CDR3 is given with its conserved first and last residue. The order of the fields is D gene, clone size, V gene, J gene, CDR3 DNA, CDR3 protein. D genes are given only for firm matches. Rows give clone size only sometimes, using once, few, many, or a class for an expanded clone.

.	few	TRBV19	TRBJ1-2	TGTGCCAGTAAGCCGGAGGCGGGCAATAACTATGGCTACACCTTC	CASKPEAGNNYGYTF
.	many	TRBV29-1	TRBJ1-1	TGCAGCGTTGGGACGGTCATGAACACTGAAGCTTTCTTT	CSVGTVMNTEAFF
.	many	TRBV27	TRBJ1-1	TGTGCCAGCAGTTTGGGGGTACCTAGTGAAGCTTTCTTT	CASSLGVPSEAFF
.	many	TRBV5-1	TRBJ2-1	TGCGCCAGCAGCTATGTGGGGACCTACAATGAGCAGTTCTTC	CASSYVGTYNEQFF
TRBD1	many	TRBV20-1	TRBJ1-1	TGCAGTGCTAGAGAGACAGGGAGGGACACTGAAGCTTTCTTT	CSARETGRDTEAFF
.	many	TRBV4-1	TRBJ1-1	TGCGCCAGCAGCCAAATACAGGGTGTTAGCACTGAAGCTTTCTTT	CASSQIQGVSTEAFF
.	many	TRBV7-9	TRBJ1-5	TGTGCCAGCAGCAATTACCGGGACGGCAATCAGCCCCAGCATTTT	CASSNYRDGNQPQHF
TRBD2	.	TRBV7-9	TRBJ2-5	TGTGCCAGCAGCTTAGGTAGCGGGAGGTCCCAAGAGACCCAGTACTTC	CASSLGSGRSQETQYF
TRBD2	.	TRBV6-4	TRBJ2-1	TGTGCCAGCAGTCGGGGGGCCTACAATGAGCAGTTCTTC	CASSRGAYNEQFF
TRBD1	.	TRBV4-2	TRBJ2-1	TGTGCCAGCGGCCAAGATCTGGGACAGGGAGATGAGCAGTTCTTC	CASGQDLGQGDEQFF
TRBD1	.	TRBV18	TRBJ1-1	TGTGCCAGCTCCCGGGGACAGGGGGACGTCACTGAAGCTTTCTTT	CASSRGQGDVTEAFF
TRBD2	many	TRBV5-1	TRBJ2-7	TGCGCCAGCAGCAAACGGACTAGCGGGACGGGCTCCTACGAGCAGTACTTC	CASSKRTSGTGSYEQYF
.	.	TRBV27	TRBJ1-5	TGTGCCAGCAGTCCCGCCGGACGGTCCAATCAGCCCCAGCATTTT	CASSPAGRSNQPQHF
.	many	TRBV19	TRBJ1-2	TGTGCCAGTAGTATCATAGGGGACGGCTACACCTTC	CASSIIGDGYTF
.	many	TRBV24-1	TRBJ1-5	TGTGCCACCAGTGATTGGGGCCTGAGTCGACAGGCGAGCAATCAGCCCCAGCATTTT	CATSDWGLSRQASNQPQHF
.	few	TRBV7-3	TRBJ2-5	TGTGCCAGCAGCTTAAAAAAAGAGACCCAGTACTTC	CASSLKKETQYF
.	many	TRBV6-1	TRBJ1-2	TGTGCCAGCCCGGGGGGAAACTATGGCTACACCTTC	CASPGGNYGYTF
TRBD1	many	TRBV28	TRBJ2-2	TGTGCCAGCAGAACGACAGGGGAGGTCGGCACCGGGGAGCTGTTTTTT	CASRTTGEVGTGELFF
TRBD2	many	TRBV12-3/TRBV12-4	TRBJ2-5	TGTGCCAGCTTAGCGGGGGGTCAAGAGACCCAGTACTTC	CASLAGGQETQYF
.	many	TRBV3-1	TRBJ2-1	TGTGCCAGCAGCCAAGGACGCCCCGGTGAGCAGTTCTTC	CASSQGRPGEQFF
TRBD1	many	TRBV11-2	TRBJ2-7	TGTGCCAGCAGCGAACAGTGGGCGACAGGGCTACACGAGCAGTACTTC	CASSEQWATGLHEQYF
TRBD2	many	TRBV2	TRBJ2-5	TGTGCCAGCATCAAAGCGGGAGTAGAAGAGACCCAGTACTTC	CASIKAGVEETQYF
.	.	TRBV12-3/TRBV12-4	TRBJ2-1	TGTGCCAGCAGTTCCGCGAGAAACAATGAGCAGTTCTTC	CASSSARNNEQFF
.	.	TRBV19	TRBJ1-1	TGTGCCAGTAGTATAGCCGGGCAGTTAGCTTTCTTT	CASSIAGQLAFF
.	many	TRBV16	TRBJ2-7	TGTGCCAGCAGCCAATCGCCAGACATTGGACCCTACGAGCAGTACTTC	CASSQSPDIGPYEQYF
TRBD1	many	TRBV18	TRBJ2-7	TGTGCCAGCTCACCGGATGGACAGGCCACAGGAGTCTACGAGCAGTACTTC	CASSPDGQATGVYEQYF
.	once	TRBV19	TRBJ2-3	TGTGCCAGTAGCTTGGCCGGAGGGACAGCTACAGATACGCAGTATTTT	CASSLAGGTATDTQYF
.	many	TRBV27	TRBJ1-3	TGTGCCAGCGGCCACAGGGAGGGGGACACCATATATTTT	CASGHREGDTIYF
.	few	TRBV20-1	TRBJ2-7	TGCAGTGCTAGTAATGTCGAGTACGAGCAGTACTTC	CSASNVEYEQYF
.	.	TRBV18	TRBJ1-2	TGTGCCAGCTCACCTTCGGGGGGCGGTAACTATGGCTACACCTTC	CASSPSGGGNYGYTF
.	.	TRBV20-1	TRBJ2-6	TGCAGTGCTAGAGTCCCGCTTTCTGGGGCCAACGTCCTGACTTTC	CSARVPLSGANVLTF
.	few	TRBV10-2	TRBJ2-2	TGCGCCAGCAGTGAAGATATTGGACTTTTGAACACCGGGGAGCTGTTTTTT	CASSEDIGLLNTGELFF
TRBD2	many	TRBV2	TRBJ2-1	TGTGCCAGCAGGGTGACTAGCGGGGGGTCCTACTACAATGAGCAGTTCTTC	CASRVTSGGSYYNEQFF
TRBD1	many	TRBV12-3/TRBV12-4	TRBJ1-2	TGTGCCAGCAAAGTGACAGGGGATCATGGTGGCTACACCTTC	CASKVTGDHGGYTF
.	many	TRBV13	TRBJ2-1	TGTGCCAGCAGCGTCGGCGCCGAGCAGTTCTTC	CASSVGAEQFF
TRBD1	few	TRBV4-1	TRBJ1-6	TGCGCCAGCAGCCCTCCCCCGACAGGGCTTAATTCACCCCTCCACTTT	CASSPPPTGLNSPLHF
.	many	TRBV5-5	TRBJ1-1	TGTGCCAGCAGCTTGGAAGCCCTGAACACTGAAGCTTTCTTT	CASSLEALNTEAFF
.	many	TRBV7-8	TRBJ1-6	TGTGCCAGCAGCTTATTAACCACCTGGAGTTCACCCCTCCACTTT	CASSLLTTWSSPLHF
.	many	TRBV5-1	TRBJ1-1	TGCGCCAGCAGGACAGACGGCCTGAACACTGAAGCTTTCTTT	CASRTDGLNTEAFF
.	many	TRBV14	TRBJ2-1	TGTGCCAGCAGCCGTAACAGCGGAAAAGGGAGTGAGCAGTTCTTC	CASSRNSGKGSEQFF
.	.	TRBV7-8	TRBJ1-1	TGTGCCAGCAGCTGGGTGAGCGCTGAAGCTTTCTTT	CASSWVSAEAFF
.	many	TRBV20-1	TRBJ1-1	TGCAGTGCTAGAGGTTTTCACGCGAACACTGAAGCTTTCTTT	CSARGFHANTEAFF
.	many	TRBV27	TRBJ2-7	TGTGCCAGCAGTTTCCCGCAGTACTTC	CASSFPQYF
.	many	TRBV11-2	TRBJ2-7	TGTGCCAGCAGCTTAGTATTGAGGGGTACGGTCTCCTACGAGCAGTACTTC	CASSLVLRGTVSYEQYF
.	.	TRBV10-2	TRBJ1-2	TGCGCCAGCGGCCAGGGGACTGGCTACACCTTC	CASGQGTGYTF
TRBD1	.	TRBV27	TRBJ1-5	TGTGCCAGCAGCCGCTTGCCAGTACAGGGGAGCAATCAGCCCCAGCATTTT	CASSRLPVQGSNQPQHF